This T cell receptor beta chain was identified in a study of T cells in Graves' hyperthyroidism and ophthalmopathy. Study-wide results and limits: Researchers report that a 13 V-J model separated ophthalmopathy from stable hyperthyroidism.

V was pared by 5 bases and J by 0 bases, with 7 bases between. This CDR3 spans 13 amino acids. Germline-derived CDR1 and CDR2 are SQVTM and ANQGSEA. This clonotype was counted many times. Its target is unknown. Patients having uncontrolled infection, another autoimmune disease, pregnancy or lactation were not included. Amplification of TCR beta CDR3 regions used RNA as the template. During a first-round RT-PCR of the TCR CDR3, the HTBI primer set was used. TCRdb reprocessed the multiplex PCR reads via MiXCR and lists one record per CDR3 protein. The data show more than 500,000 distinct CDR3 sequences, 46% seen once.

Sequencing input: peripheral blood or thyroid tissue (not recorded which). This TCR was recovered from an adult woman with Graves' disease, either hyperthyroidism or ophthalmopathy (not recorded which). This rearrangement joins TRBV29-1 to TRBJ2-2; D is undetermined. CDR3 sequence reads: CSVFGANTGELFF. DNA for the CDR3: TGCAGCGTTTTCGGCGCGAACACCGGGGAGCTGTTTTTT.